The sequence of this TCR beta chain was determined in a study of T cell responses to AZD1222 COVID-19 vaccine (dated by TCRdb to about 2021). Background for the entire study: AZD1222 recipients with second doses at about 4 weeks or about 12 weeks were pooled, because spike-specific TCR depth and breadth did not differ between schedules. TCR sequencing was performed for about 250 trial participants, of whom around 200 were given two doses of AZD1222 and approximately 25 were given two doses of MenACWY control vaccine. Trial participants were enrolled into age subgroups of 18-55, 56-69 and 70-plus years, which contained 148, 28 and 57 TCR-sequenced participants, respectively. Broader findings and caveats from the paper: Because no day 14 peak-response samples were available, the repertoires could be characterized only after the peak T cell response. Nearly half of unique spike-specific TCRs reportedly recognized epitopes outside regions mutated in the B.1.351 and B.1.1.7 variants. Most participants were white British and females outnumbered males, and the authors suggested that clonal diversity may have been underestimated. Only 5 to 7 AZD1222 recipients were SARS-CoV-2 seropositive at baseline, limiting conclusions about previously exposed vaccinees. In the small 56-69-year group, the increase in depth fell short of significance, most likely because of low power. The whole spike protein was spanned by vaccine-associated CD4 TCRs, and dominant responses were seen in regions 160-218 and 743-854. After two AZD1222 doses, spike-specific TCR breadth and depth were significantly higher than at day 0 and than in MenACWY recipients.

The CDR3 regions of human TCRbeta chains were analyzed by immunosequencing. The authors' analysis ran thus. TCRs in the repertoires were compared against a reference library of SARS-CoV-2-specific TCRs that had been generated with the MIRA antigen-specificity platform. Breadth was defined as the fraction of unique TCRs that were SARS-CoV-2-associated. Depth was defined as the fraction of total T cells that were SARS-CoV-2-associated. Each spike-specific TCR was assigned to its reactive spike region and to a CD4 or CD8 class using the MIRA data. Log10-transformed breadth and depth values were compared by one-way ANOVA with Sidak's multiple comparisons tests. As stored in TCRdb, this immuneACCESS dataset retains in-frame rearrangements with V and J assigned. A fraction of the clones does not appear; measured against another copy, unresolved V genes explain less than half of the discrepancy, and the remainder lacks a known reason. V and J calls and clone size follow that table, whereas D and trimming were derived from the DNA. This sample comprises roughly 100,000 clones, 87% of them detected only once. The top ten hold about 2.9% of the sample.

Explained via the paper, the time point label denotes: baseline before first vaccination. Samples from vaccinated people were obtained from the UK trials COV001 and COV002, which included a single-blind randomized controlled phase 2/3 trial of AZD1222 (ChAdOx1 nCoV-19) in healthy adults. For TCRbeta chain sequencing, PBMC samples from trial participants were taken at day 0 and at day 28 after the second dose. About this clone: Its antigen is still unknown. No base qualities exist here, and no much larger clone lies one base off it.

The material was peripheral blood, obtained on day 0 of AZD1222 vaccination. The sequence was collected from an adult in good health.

CDR3 region: CASRRIAGSDTQYF. The nucleotide sequence is TGTGCCAGCAGAAGAATAGCGGGATCAGATACGCAGTATTTT. Recombination joined TRBV6-6 with TRBJ2-3, with TRBD2 matching 8 junction bases. V is pruned by 6 bases and J by 4 bases, leaving 6 bases of the junction without a gene match. As encoded in the germline V gene (reference sequence), CDR1 is MNHNY while CDR2 is SVGAGI. CDR3 length: 14 amino acids, cysteine to phenylalanine. CDR3 DNA is the only sequence kept; it has 42 bases, read in frame from the first base.